These 20 T cell receptor beta chains came from one sample sequenced in a study of shared clonotypes between healthy human individuals. Naive-designated CD8 cells lacked CD45RO, were positively enriched for CCR7, and omitted terminally differentiated effector memory CD45RA+ cells. Profiled with immunoSEQ multiplex PCR; TCRdb holds only in-frame clones, not every one. The profile covers about 800,000 clones, with about 97% appearing a single time and about 0.21% taken by the ten largest. The source material was naive CD8+ T cells sorted from blood. Receptors were obtained from a man aged 25 to 40 in good health.

The V gene is TRBV4-3, the J gene TRBJ2-5, with D possibly being TRBD2 (5 bases). V was pared by 4 bases and J by 5 bases, with 14 bases between. The CDR3 extends over 14 amino acids. CDR1 LGHNA and CDR2 YSLEER come from the germline V gene. CDR3 sequence: CASSLGLGGETQYF. In DNA, the CDR3 is TGCGCCAGCAGCCTGGGATTAGGCGGGGAGACCCAGTACTTC.

This chain links TRBV6-5 with TRBJ2-3, with D tentatively TRBD1 (6 bases). The CDR3 has 13 amino acids. Trimming shortened V by 0 bases and J by 5 bases, and 6 bases separated the two germline ends. Germline V CDR1 and CDR2: MNHEY, SVGAGI. The chain's CDR3 is CASSYSQGDTQYF. Written as DNA, the CDR3 is TGTGCCAGCAGTTACTCACAGGGAGATACGCAGTATTTT.

The chain has TRBV27 and TRBJ2-1, with unresolved D. Trimming took off 3 bases at V and 2 bases at J, with 11 bases between the two ends. Germline V gene data show CDR1 as MNHEY and CDR2 as SMNVEV (reference sequence). The CDR3 loop spans 15 amino acids. CDR3 residues: CASSFSRPAYNEQFF. DNA of the CDR3: TGTGCCAGCAGTTTCAGTAGGCCAGCCTACAATGAGCAGTTCTTC.

V is TRBV19 and J is TRBJ2-1; 7 bases agree with TRBD2. The CDR3 is 13 residues long. J lost 5 bases, V lost 6 bases, and 4 bases had no gene match. From germline, CDR1 is LNHDA and CDR2 SQIVND (reference sequence). CDR3 sequence: CASSPGLDNEQFF. Here the CDR3 DNA reads TGTGCCAGTAGCCCCGGACTAGACAATGAGCAGTTCTTC.

This rearrangement joins TRBV5-1 to TRBJ2-1; D may be TRBD2 (6 bases). V was shortened by 0 bases and J by 5 bases, with 15 bases between the two germline ends. The germline V gene encodes CDR1 SGHRS and CDR2 YFSETQ. The length of the CDR3 is 16 residues. This CDR3 reads CASSLEVGGPHNEQFF. The DNA of the CDR3 is TGCGCCAGCAGCTTGGAGGTGGGAGGCCCCCACAATGAGCAGTTCTTC.

This chain joins TRBV27 and TRBJ2-4; D might be TRBD1 or TRBD2, each matching 5 bases. This CDR3 comprises 17 residues. The germline V gene has CDR1 MNHEY and CDR2 SMNVEV (reference sequence). V lost 2 bases and J 0 bases, leaving 14 bases between the germline ends. For the CDR3, the DNA is TGTGCCAGCAGTTTACAAGTTCCCGGGACAGCCAAAAACATTCAGTACTTC. Translated, it gives CASSLQVPGTAKNIQYF.

The chain is built from TRBV7-9 and TRBJ2-5, with TRBD1 identical over 7 bases. Germline CDR1 and CDR2: SEHNR and FQNEAQ (reference sequence). V shed 5 bases and J 4 bases; nucleotides not matched to a gene: 13. The CDR3 has 16 amino acids. The CDR3, as DNA: TGTGCCAGCAGCCTAAACAACAGGGGAGTCGGAGAGACCCAGTACTTC. It codes for CASSLNNRGVGETQYF.

V gene TRBV7-9 combines with J gene TRBJ2-4; tentatively, D is TRBD1 or TRBD2 (6 bases each). V lost 5 bases and J 4 bases, leaving 18 bases between the germline ends. The CDR3 is 16 residues long. Germline V lookup: CDR1 SEHNR, CDR2 FQNEAQ (reference sequence). The CDR3 sequence is CASSAPGDTSKNIQYF. In DNA form, the CDR3 reads TGTGCCAGCAGCGCCCCGGGGGACACCTCGAAAAACATTCAGTACTTC.

The chain joins TRBV2 to TRBJ2-7; maybe TRBD1 (5 bases). The CDR3 runs 13 residues. From germline, CDR1 is SNHLY and CDR2 FYNNEI. With 6 bases removed from V and 3 bases from J, the gap between germline ends came to 12 bases. The CDR3 protein is CASRKNQGYEQYF. In DNA form, the CDR3 reads TGTGCCAGCAGGAAAAATCAGGGCTACGAGCAGTACTTC.

This chain connects TRBV9 to TRBJ2-7; D uncertain. CDR3 length: 16 residues. V lost 0 bases and J 5 bases, leaving 18 bases between the germline ends. Germline CDR1 reads SGDLS; CDR2 reads YYNGEE. CDR3 in amino acids: CASSVGVFPRTDEQYF. Written as DNA, the CDR3 is TGTGCCAGCAGCGTAGGAGTGTTCCCTCGTACGGACGAGCAGTACTTC.

This chain links TRBV27 with TRBJ2-7, with 12 bases lining up with TRBD1. The CDR3 runs 15 residues. V was clipped by 9 bases and J by 4 bases; unmatched bases: 10. Germline V gene lookup returns CDR1 MNHEY and CDR2 SMNVEV (reference sequence). The chain's CDR3 is CASGTGGPLPYEQYF. The CDR3 DNA sequence: TGTGCCAGTGGGACAGGGGGCCCCTTACCTTACGAGCAGTACTTC.

The chain links TRBV6-1 to TRBJ1-2; TRBD1 is a possible D gene (6 bases). Germline V CDR1 and CDR2: MNHNS, SASEGT. The CDR3 covers 14 residues. The germline V and J ends were trimmed by 6 bases and 5 bases, with 16 bases remaining between them. In DNA, the CDR3 is TGTGCCAGCAGCGGCTTGGGGGGGGCTTATGGCTACACCTTC. It codes for CASSGLGGAYGYTF.

A single count supports this clone. The rearrangement joins TRBV7-9 to TRBJ1-4; TRBD1 agrees at 8 bases. Trimming removed 5 bases from V and 7 bases from J; junction bases left unmatched: 6. Germline V gene data show CDR1 as SEHNR and CDR2 as FQNEAQ (reference sequence). The CDR3 runs 14 residues. CDR3: CASSPQGAGEKLFF. The CDR3 nucleotides read TGTGCCAGCAGCCCTCAGGGGGCGGGTGAAAAACTGTTTTTT.

The J gene is TRBJ2-7, the V gene TRBV5-4; D might be TRBD1 or TRBD2, each matching 5 bases. The CDR3 is 14 amino acids. From germline, CDR1 is SGHNT and CDR2 YYREEE (reference sequence). Trimming left V 4 bases short and J 4 bases short, with 15 bases between. CDR3 DNA sequence: TGTGCCAGCAGCCCTGGGCTAGGGGAGTACGAGCAGTACTTC. Translating it yields CASSPGLGEYEQYF.

This clone appeared a single time. This chain joins TRBV28 and TRBJ1-5, with 8 bases aligning to TRBD1. V lost 2 bases to trimming and J lost 9 bases; unmatched junction nucleotides: 9. CDR3 size: 15 residues. Germline V lookup: CDR1 MDHEN, CDR2 SYDVKM. As DNA, the CDR3 is TGTGCCAGCAGTTTAGGACAGGGACAAATCAGGCCCCAGCATTTT. This gives the protein CASSLGQGQIRPQHF.

This clone was counted a single time. The chain has TRBV5-6 and TRBJ1-1; 8 bases fit TRBD1. Germline CDR1 is SGHDT and CDR2 is YYEEEE. Germline trimming cut 0 bases from V and 11 bases from J; bases unmatched to any gene: 6. The CDR3 is made up of 13 amino acids. This chain's CDR3 is CASSLGQGSKAFF. In DNA form, the CDR3 reads TGTGCCAGCAGCTTGGGACAGGGGAGTAAGGCTTTCTTT.

The chain recombines TRBV4-2 with TRBJ2-3; perhaps TRBD2 as D (7 bases). Per germline, CDR1 LGHNA and CDR2 YNFKEQ. V lost 0 bases and J 6 bases, leaving 28 bases between the germline ends. The CDR3 spans 20 residues. The CDR3 protein is CASSQDMGGSSREDLDTQYF. The CDR3 DNA reads as TGTGCCAGCAGCCAAGATATGGGGGGCTCGTCTCGGGAGGACCTTGATACGCAGTATTTT.

V usage is TRBV12-2 and J usage is TRBJ2-7; the DNA was not compared with TRBD2, the D call given in the table. TRBV12-2 is termed a pseudogene. The CDR3 is 15 amino acids. The CDR3 sequence: CASRLTPGLVDEQYF. CDR3 nucleotides: TGTGCAAGTCGCTTAACACCGGGACTAGTAGACGAGCAGTACTTC.

This clone was seen once. The chain combines TRBV7-9 with TRBJ2-1; 7 nucleotides line up with TRBD2. The junction had 10 bases not matched to a gene; V was cut back by 2 bases and J by 9 bases. The length of the CDR3 is 15 residues. Germline loops: CDR1 SEHNR, CDR2 FQNEAQ (reference sequence). CDR3 sequence: CASSLSGGVIVEQFF. CDR3 nucleotide sequence: TGTGCCAGCAGCTTATCTGGGGGGGTGATTGTTGAGCAGTTCTTC.

The J gene is TRBJ2-7, the V gene TRBV27; 8 positions match TRBD2. CDR3 length: 14 residues. With 10 bases clipped from V and 5 bases from J, the junction kept 13 bases outside the gene matches. Per germline, CDR1 MNHEY and CDR2 SMNVEV (reference sequence). The CDR3 loop reads CATGGASTPHEQYF. CDR3 DNA sequence: TGTGCCACCGGGGGGGCATCTACTCCCCACGAGCAGTACTTC.